This passage covers 10 T cell receptor beta chains from one sample sequenced in a study of OX40 agonist ivuxolimab in advanced cancers. The method was immunoSEQ multiplex PCR; TCRdb's version includes in-frame clones alone and lacks a portion of them. The repertoire holds some 50,000 clones, with roughly nine tenths as singletons. Sequencing used CD4+ or CD8+ T cells sorted from blood, obtained in a trial of the OX40 agonist ivuxolimab. The receptors shown here come from an adult with an advanced solid tumor such as melanoma, head and neck, liver or kidney cancer.

The chain is built from TRBV5-6 and TRBJ1-5; D gene uncertain. Germline-derived CDR1 and CDR2 are SGHDT and YYEEEE. V dropped 4 bases and J dropped 4 bases, with 15 bases sitting between them. This CDR3 spans 15 amino acids. Here the CDR3 DNA reads TGTGCCAGCAGCGCCGGGATTCCCGGAAATCAGCCCCAGCATTTT. This sequence encodes CASSAGIPGNQPQHF. Complete variable domain (other parts from reference TRBV5-6 and TRBJ1-5): DAGVTQSPTHLIKTRGQQVTLRCSPKSGHDTVSWYQQALGQGPQFIFQYYEEEERQRGNFPDRFSGHQFPNYSSELNVNALLLGDSALYLCASSAGIPGNQPQHFGDGTRLSIL.

The chain uses TRBV27 and TRBJ2-5; D is unclear. The better agreement between TRBJ2-7 and the DNA end casts doubt on the J call. Germline V lookup: CDR1 MNHEY, CDR2 SMNVEV (reference sequence). CDR3 size: 14 residues. CDR3 in amino acids: CASSYGRHSYEQYF. The CDR3 DNA reads TGTGCCAGCAGCTATGGACGCCACTCCTACGAGCAGTACTTC.

The rearrangement links TRBV19 to TRBJ2-3, with 11 bases aligning to TRBD2. V trimming: 11 bases; J trimming: 4 bases; junction bases outside the gene matches: 11. Germline CDR1 LNHDA, CDR2 SQIVND (reference sequence). CDR3 size: 15 residues. The CDR3 protein is CASNSGLAGPDTQYF. CDR3 nucleotide sequence: TGTGCCTCCAATTCAGGACTAGCGGGTCCAGATACGCAGTATTTT.

V gene TRBV7-9 combines with J gene TRBJ2-3, with D uncertain. Germline CDR1 SEHNR, CDR2 FQNEAQ (reference sequence). The CDR3 is made up of 15 amino acids. V was trimmed by 3 bases and J by 0 bases, leaving 10 bases between them. CDR3 amino acids: CASSFSTESTDTQYF. The CDR3, as DNA: TGTGCCAGCAGCTTTTCGACGGAGAGCACAGATACGCAGTATTTT.

The chain couples TRBV18 to TRBJ2-2; TRBD1 might be the D (6 bases). V was pared by 4 bases and J by 1 base, with 16 bases between. Germline CDR1 and CDR2: KGHSH and LQKENI. The CDR3 sequence is 17 residues long. Here the CDR3 reads CASSLNSQGRNTGELFF. In DNA form, the CDR3 reads TGTGCCAGCTCACTTAATTCTCAGGGGCGGAACACCGGGGAGCTGTTTTTT.

The chain recombines TRBV7-2 with TRBJ1-4; perhaps TRBD1 as D (5 bases). The CDR3 loop spans 13 amino acids. Trimming left V 0 bases short and J 10 bases short, with 9 bases between. Germline V gives CDR1 SGHTA, CDR2 FQGNSA. This CDR3 is CASSLAGEGKLFF. CDR3 bases: TGTGCCAGCAGCTTAGCGGGGGAGGGAAAACTGTTTTTT.

This clone appeared once. The chain joins TRBV4-2 to TRBJ1-2; TRBD1 aligns across 7 bases. This CDR3 spans 16 amino acids. V shed 5 bases and J 4 bases; nucleotides not matched to a gene: 13. Germline V lookup: CDR1 LGHNA, CDR2 YNFKEQ. CDR3 residues: CASSDPGTALFYGYTF. Here the CDR3 DNA reads TGTGCCAGCAGCGACCCCGGGACAGCTTTATTCTATGGCTACACCTTC.

J is TRBJ1-1 and V is TRBV6-1; D is ambiguous. The CDR3 spans 15 residues. The V end was cut by 7 bases, the J end by 4 bases, with 19 bases between. CDR1 MNHNS and CDR2 SASEGT come from the germline V gene. The DNA for the CDR3 is TGTGCCAGCACCGACGCCTCAGGATGGAGCACTGAAGCTTTCTTT. Translated, it gives CASTDASGWSTEAFF.

The gene calls are TRBV2 and TRBJ2-2; TRBD2 agrees at 10 bases. The germline gives CDR1 SNHLY, CDR2 FYNNEI. This CDR3 spans 16 amino acids. With 6 bases clipped from V and 6 bases from J, the junction kept 10 bases outside the gene matches. Here the CDR3 reads CASRGSGAGGPGELFF. The DNA for the CDR3 is TGTGCCAGCAGAGGGTCGGGAGCGGGAGGGCCCGGGGAGCTGTTTTTT.

This chain connects TRBV7-8 to TRBJ2-1, with 7 bases matching TRBD2. The junction had 11 bases not matched to a gene; V was cut back by 4 bases and J by 5 bases. The CDR3 length is 16 residues. Looked up from germline, CDR1 is SGHVS and CDR2 is FQNEAQ. CDR3 nucleotide sequence: TGTGCCAGCAGCTGGACTAGTTCGCGACCCGACAATGAGCAGTTCTTC. It specifies CASSWTSSRPDNEQFF. The variable domain in full, with the rest retrieved from reference TRBV7-8 and TRBJ2-1, is GAGVSQSPRYKVAKRGQDVALRCDPISGHVSLFWYQQALGQGPEFLTYFQNEAQLDKSGLPSDRFFAERPEGSVSTLKIQRTQQEDSAVYLCASSWTSSRPDNEQFFGPGTRLTVL.